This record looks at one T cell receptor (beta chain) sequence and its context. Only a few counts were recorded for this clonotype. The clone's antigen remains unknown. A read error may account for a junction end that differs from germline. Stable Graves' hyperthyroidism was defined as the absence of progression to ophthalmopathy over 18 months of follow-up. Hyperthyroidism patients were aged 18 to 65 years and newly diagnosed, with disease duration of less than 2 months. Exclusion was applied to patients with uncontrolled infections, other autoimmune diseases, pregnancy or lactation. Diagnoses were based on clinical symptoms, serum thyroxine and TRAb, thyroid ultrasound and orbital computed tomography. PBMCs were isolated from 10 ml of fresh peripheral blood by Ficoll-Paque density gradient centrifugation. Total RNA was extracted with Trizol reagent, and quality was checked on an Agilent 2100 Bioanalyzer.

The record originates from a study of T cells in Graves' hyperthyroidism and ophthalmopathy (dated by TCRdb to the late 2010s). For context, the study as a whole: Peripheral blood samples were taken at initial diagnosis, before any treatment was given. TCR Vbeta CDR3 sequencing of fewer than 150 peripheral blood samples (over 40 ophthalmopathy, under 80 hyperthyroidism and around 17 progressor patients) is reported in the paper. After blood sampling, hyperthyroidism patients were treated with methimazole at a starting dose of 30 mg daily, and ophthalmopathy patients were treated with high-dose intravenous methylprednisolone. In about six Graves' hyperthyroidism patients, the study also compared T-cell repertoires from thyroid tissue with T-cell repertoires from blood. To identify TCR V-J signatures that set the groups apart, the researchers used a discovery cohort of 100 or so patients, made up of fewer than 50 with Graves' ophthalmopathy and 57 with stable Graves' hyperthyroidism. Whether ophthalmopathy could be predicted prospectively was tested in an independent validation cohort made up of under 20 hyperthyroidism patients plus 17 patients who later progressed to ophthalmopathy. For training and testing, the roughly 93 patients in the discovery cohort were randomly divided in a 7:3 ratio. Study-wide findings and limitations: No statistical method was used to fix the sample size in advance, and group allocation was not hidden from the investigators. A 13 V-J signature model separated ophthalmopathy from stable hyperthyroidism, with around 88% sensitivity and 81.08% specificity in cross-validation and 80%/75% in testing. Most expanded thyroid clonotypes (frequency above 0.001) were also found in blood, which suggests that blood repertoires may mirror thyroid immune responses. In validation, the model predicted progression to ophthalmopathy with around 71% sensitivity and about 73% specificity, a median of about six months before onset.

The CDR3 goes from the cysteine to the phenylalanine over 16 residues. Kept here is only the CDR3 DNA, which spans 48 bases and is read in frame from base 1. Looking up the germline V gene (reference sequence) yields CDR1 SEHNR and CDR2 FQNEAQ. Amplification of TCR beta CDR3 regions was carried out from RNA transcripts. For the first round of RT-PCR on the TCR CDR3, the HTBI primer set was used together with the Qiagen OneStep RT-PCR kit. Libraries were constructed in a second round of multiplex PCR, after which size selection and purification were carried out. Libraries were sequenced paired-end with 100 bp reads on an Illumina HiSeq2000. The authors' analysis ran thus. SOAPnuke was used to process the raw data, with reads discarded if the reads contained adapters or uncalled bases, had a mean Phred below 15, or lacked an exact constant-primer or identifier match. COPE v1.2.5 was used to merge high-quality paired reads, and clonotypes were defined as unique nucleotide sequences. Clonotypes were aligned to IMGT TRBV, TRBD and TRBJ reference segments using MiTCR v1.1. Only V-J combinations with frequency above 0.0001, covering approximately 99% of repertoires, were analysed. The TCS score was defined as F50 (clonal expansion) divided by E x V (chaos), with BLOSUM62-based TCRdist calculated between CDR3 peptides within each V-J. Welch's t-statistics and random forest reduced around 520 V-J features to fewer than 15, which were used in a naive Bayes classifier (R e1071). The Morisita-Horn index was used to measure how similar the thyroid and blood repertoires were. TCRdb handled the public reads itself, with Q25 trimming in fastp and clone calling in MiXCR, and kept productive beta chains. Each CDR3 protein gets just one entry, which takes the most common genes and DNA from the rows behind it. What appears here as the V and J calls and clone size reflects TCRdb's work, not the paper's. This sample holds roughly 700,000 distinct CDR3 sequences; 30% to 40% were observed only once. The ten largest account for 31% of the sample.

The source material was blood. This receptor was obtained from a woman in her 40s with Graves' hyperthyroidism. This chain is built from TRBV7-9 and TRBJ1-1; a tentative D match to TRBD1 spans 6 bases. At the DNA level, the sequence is TGCGCCAGCAGCCGTCAGACAGGCCTAGAGAACACTGAAGCTTTCTTT. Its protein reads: CASSRQTGLENTEAFF.